The 12 T cell receptor beta chains below come from one sample, sequenced in a study of identical twins. A single record per CDR3 protein comes from TCRdb applying MiXCR to the 5' RACE reads. Among a few hundred thousand distinct CDR3 sequences listed, more than 6.5% were seen once. The data also belong to a second study, concerning yellow fever vaccine responses in identical twins.

The sequenced sample was memory (CD45RO+) T cells sorted from blood. The source is a woman aged 18-29 years in good health.

The chain uses TRBV14 and TRBJ1-5; the D is unclear. Between the trimmed V and J ends, which lost 0 bases and 0 bases, there was a span of 33 bases. Germline CDR1 is SGHDN and CDR2 is FVKESK. This CDR3 region has 24 residues. CDR3 coding DNA: TGTGCCAGCAGCCAAGAACGGTTGCTTGGAGAGGGTCTCCCTCCACTGTGTAGCAATCAGCCCCAGCATTTT. Residues: CASSQERLLGEGLPPLCSNQPQHF.

This clonotype was seen only a few times. The CDR3 sequence: CASSSDRFMNTEAFF. The CDR3 DNA reads TGTGCCAGCAGTTCAGACAGGTTCATGAACACTGAAGCTTTCTTT. The chain couples TRBV28 to TRBJ1-1; tentative D call: TRBD1 (6 bases). Trimming left V 4 bases short and J 0 bases short, with 12 bases between. The CDR3 has 15 residues. Germline CDR1 and CDR2: MDHEN and SYDVKM. The full variable domain, with the rest looked up from reference TRBV28 and TRBJ1-1, is DVKVTQSSRYLVKRTGEKVFLECVQDMDHENMFWYRQDPGLGLRLIYFSYDVKMKEKGDIPEGYSVSREKKERFSLILESASTNQTSMYLCASSSDRFMNTEAFFGQGTRLTVV.

CDR3 protein: CSAEDRHRKGQPQHF. CDR3 nucleotides: TGCAGTGCTGAGGACAGGCATCGGAAAGGTCAGCCCCAGCATTTT. The V and J genes are TRBV20-1 and TRBJ1-5, with 7 bases lining up with TRBD1. CDR3 size: 15 residues. The germline gives CDR1 DFQATT, CDR2 SNEGSKA (reference sequence). V lost 5 bases to trimming and J lost 6 bases; unmatched junction nucleotides: 13.

V gene TRBV2 combines with J gene TRBJ1-2; D is unresolved. Germline assignment: CDR1 SNHLY and CDR2 FYNNEI. CDR3 size: 13 residues. V was clipped by 4 bases and J by 8 bases, with 14 bases between them. The CDR3 region has the DNA TGTGCCAGCAGTGCAAACGGGCTCGGAGGCTACACCTTC. This codes for CASSANGLGGYTF.

Only a few counts were recorded for this clonotype. The chain combines TRBV20-1 with TRBJ2-7; 14 positions agree with TRBD2. This CDR3 spans 13 amino acids. Trimming cost V 5 bases and J 6 bases; bases outside gene matches: 3. The germline V gene encodes CDR1 DFQATT and CDR2 SNEGSKA (reference sequence). The chain's CDR3 is CSARTSGGSEQYV. The CDR3 DNA follows: TGCAGTGCTCGGACTAGCGGGGGGAGCGAGCAGTACGTC.

The chain carries TRBV5-1 and TRBJ1-1; the D gene is possibly TRBD1 (5 bases). V lost 0 bases and J 0 bases, leaving 9 bases between the germline ends. CDR1 and CDR2 (germline): SGHRS, YFSETQ. The CDR3 totals 15 residues. The CDR3 loop reads CASSLADTLNTEAFF. CDR3 in DNA: TGCGCCAGCAGCTTGGCGGACACCCTGAACACTGAAGCTTTCTTT.

This clonotype was picked up a small number of times. The gene calls are TRBV20-1 and TRBJ2-1; 7 bases fit TRBD1. CDR3 length: 13 amino acids. Germline CDR1 and CDR2: DFQATT and SNEGSKA (reference sequence). V trimming: 3 bases; J trimming: 9 bases; junction bases outside the gene matches: 8. CDR3 bases: TGCAGTGCTAGGCCAACAGGGGTCGGTGAGCAGTTCTTC. Translation: CSARPTGVGEQFF.

About this clonotype: This may arise from a read error, as a much more abundant clone is one base away. V is TRBV4-1 and J is TRBJ2-7, with D possibly matching TRBD1 (6 bases). Germline V CDR1 and CDR2: MGHRA, YSYEKL. The CDR3 has 18 residues. V dropped 1 base and J dropped 5 bases, with 24 bases sitting between them. CDR3 sequence (DNA): TGCGCCAGCAGCCAAGGGCTCCTGAACCCGGACAGTTCCCACGAGCAGTACTTC. Translated: CASSQGLLNPDSSHEQYF.

This clonotype was detected only a few times. The V and J genes are TRBV3-1 and TRBJ2-2; no clear D gene. The CDR3 loop spans 12 amino acids. V lost 0 bases and J lost 9, with 5 bases in between. Germline V gene sequence: CDR1 LGHDT, CDR2 YNNKEL (reference sequence). The CDR3 sequence is CASSQDVRELFF. In DNA form, the CDR3 reads TGTGCCAGCAGCCAAGATGTCAGGGAGCTGTTTTTT. Full variable domain (outside the CDR3, taken from reference TRBV3-1 and TRBJ2-2): DTAVSQTPKYLVTQMGNDKSIKCEQNLGHDTMYWYKQDSKKFLKIMFSYNNKELIINETVPNRFSPKSPDKAHLNLHINSLELGDSAVYFCASSQDVRELFFGEGSRLTVL.

This clonotype was detected ten times or more. V usage is TRBV10-3 and J usage is TRBJ2-5; perhaps TRBD2 as D (6 bases). Trimming removed 8 bases from V and 5 bases from J, with 12 bases in between. The CDR3 extends over 12 amino acids. Germline values: CDR1 ENHRY, CDR2 SYGVKD. DNA for the CDR3: TGTGCCATCGGAGGGCCGGGGGAGACCCAGTACTTC. It encodes CAIGGPGETQYF.

This clonotype has ten or more counts. V gene TRBV12-3 or TRBV12-4 combines with J gene TRBJ1-4; D remains ambiguous. Deletions cut 5 bases from V and 11 bases from J, with 12 bases between. The CDR3 loop spans 12 amino acids. The CDR3 nucleotides are TGTGCCAGCAGTCCAAACCTGGCGAAACTGTTTTTT. This gives the protein CASSPNLAKLFF.

This clonotype was picked up many times. J is TRBJ2-2 and V is TRBV5-1; 11 nucleotides match TRBD2. Trimming took 0 bases from V and 0 from J; bases not matched to a gene: 7. This CDR3 is 19 amino acids long. Germline lookup yields CDR1 SGHRS and CDR2 YFSETQ. CDR3 in DNA: TGCGCCAGCAGCTTGGTAGGTCGACTAGCGGGACCGAACACCGGGGAGCTGTTTTTT. Translation gives CASSLVGRLAGPNTGELFF.